This T cell receptor (beta chain) was sequenced during a study of blood T cell repertoires in COVID-19. Study-level background: Sample material is recorded as cDNA or gDNA derived from T cells, B-cell-depleted T cells, or PBMCs.

Using immunoSEQ multiplex PCR, the repertoire was profiled, and TCRdb retains in-frame clones only, with some absent. The sample contains 70,000 to 85,000 clones, around 84% of which appear only once. The junction had 4 bases not matched to a gene; V was cut back by 3 bases and J by 3 bases. CDR1 DFQATT and CDR2 SNEGSKA come from the germline V gene (reference sequence). The CDR3 consists of 15 residues. The chain recombines TRBV20-1 with TRBJ2-3; the match to TRBD2 covers 12 bases. The sample was peripheral blood. The receptor's source is a woman of 80 years or more in a cohort sampled during active or convalescent COVID-19. Here the CDR3 DNA reads TGCAGTGCTAGTCGCCTAGCGGGAGGGACAGATACGCAGTATTTT. Its protein product is CSASRLAGGTDTQYF.